This T cell receptor beta chain was sequenced during a study of early T cells in non-severe SARS-CoV-2 infection. Study-level results: Database matching using VDJdb favored anti-spike CD8 responses, with private and CD4 specificities left missing.

MiXCR was run by TCRdb on the 5' RACE reads, yielding one entry per CDR3 protein. The data show about 100,000 distinct CDR3 sequences, roughly 13% seen once. After removal of 4 bases from V and 6 bases from J, the junction contained 9 bases not matched to a gene. This CDR3 region has 15 residues. Germline V gene sequence: CDR1 SEHNR, CDR2 FQNEAQ (reference sequence). This clonotype was seen a handful of times. Its cognate antigen is unknown. The sample taken for sequencing was whole blood. The receptor was derived from an adult who was a healthcare worker with PCR-confirmed SARS-CoV-2 infection or an uninfected control (not recorded which). The V gene is TRBV7-9, the J gene TRBJ1-1; 9 nucleotides align to TRBD1. The CDR3 DNA reads TGTGCCAGCAGCTCAACCGGGACAGGGAGCGCTGAAGCTTTCTTT. Protein sequence: CASSSTGTGSAEAFF.